These 19 T cell receptor beta chains were sequenced from one sample in a study of blood T cell repertoires in COVID-19. Produced via immunoSEQ multiplex PCR; TCRdb's table is partial and in-frame only. The sample carries around 170,000 clones, roughly 81% recorded once. What was sequenced was peripheral blood. The receptors here all came from a woman of 80 years or more with COVID-19, enrolled during active disease.

The chain recombines TRBV7-9 with TRBJ2-5; 9 bases agree with TRBD2. This CDR3 contains 14 residues. CDR1 SEHNR and CDR2 FQNEAQ come from the germline V gene (reference sequence). After removal of 1 base from V and 4 bases from J, the junction contained 1 base not matched to a gene. CDR3 sequence (DNA): TGTGCCAGCAGCTTAGGGACTAGCGTAGAGACCCAGTACTTC. It specifies CASSLGTSVETQYF.

The rearrangement uses TRBV20-1 and TRBJ2-7, with TRBD2 identical over 9 bases. This CDR3 spans 15 amino acids. Looked up from germline, CDR1 is DFQATT and CDR2 is SNEGSKA (reference sequence). V lost 3 bases, J lost 0 bases, and 6 bases stayed unmatched. The CDR3 coding sequence is TGCAGTGCTAGTTTTACTAGCGGGTTCTCCTACGAGCAGTACTTC. Encoded protein: CSASFTSGFSYEQYF.

The chain uses TRBV28 and TRBJ1-1; D is possibly TRBD1 (6 bases). Germline V lookup: CDR1 MDHEN, CDR2 SYDVKM. V lost 5 bases and J 5 bases, leaving 15 bases between the germline ends. There are 14 residues in the CDR3. The CDR3 loop reads CASSLTGRGTEAFF. CDR3 nucleotides: TGTGCCAGCAGTCTTACCGGGAGGGGGACTGAAGCTTTCTTT.

The V gene is TRBV18, the J gene TRBJ1-3, with D hard to call. The length of the CDR3 is 16 residues. Trimming removed 6 bases at V and 0 bases at J, with 15 bases between. Germline V lookup: CDR1 KGHSH, CDR2 LQKENI. CDR3 in amino acids: CASSRSAGSSGNTIYF. The CDR3 nucleotides are TGTGCCAGCTCTCGATCCGCGGGGAGCTCTGGAAACACCATATATTTT.

The chain is built from TRBV7-9 and TRBJ2-7, with 7 bases identical to TRBD1. Germline assignment: CDR1 SEHNR and CDR2 FQNEAQ (reference sequence). V was clipped by 1 base and J by 3 bases; unmatched bases: 12. This CDR3 is 17 amino acids long. CDR3 loop: CASSLVLRGGSDYEQYF. For the CDR3, the DNA is TGTGCCAGCAGCTTAGTTCTTAGAGGGGGCTCGGACTACGAGCAGTACTTC.

The chain recombines TRBV7-6 with TRBJ2-2; D perhaps matches TRBD2 (6 bases). This CDR3 is built from 16 residues. The germline gives CDR1 SGHVS, CDR2 FNYEAQ. The V end lost 5 bases, the J end lost 0 bases, and 13 bases lay between the germline ends. The chain's CDR3 is CASSPRGGTNTGELFF. CDR3 DNA: TGTGCCAGCAGCCCTCGCGGAGGGACGAACACCGGGGAGCTGTTTTTT.

The chain combines TRBV6-5 with TRBJ2-7; 9 nucleotides match TRBD2. Losses at the gene ends were 4 bases for V and 3 bases for J; bases not matched to a gene: 7. This CDR3 has 15 amino acids. The germline gives CDR1 MNHEY, CDR2 SVGAGI. CDR3 DNA sequence: TGTGCCAGCAGTTTTGATAGCGGGGGAAGCTACGAGCAGTACTTC. Encoded protein: CASSFDSGGSYEQYF.

The chain employs TRBV2 and TRBJ1-4; the match to TRBD1 covers 12 bases. V lost 3 bases, J lost 7 bases, and 24 bases stayed unmatched. Germline V gene data show CDR1 as SNHLY and CDR2 as FYNNEI. The CDR3 totals 22 residues. CDR3 region: CASSDDPLGGQGARVLGEKLFF. CDR3 nucleotide sequence: TGTGCCAGCAGTGACGACCCCCTTGGGGGACAGGGGGCGCGAGTCTTAGGTGAAAAACTGTTTTTT.

CDR3 bases: TGTGCCATCAGTTCCGGGACAGATTATAATTCACCCCTCCACTTT. This gives the protein CAISSGTDYNSPLHF. The genes are TRBV10-3 and TRBJ1-6; 7 bases match TRBD1. The germline gives CDR1 ENHRY, CDR2 SYGVKD. V was pared by 5 bases and J by 4 bases, with 5 bases of the junction left unmatched. The CDR3 totals 15 residues.

The chain employs TRBV5-1 and TRBJ2-1; maybe TRBD1 (5 bases). Germline V lookup: CDR1 SGHRS, CDR2 YFSETQ. The CDR3 consists of 16 residues. V was shortened by 2 bases and J by 3 bases, with 15 bases between the two germline ends. CDR3 coding DNA: TGCGCCAGCAGCTTTACCCAGGGCGTGGGCTACAATGAGCAGTTCTTC. This sequence encodes CASSFTQGVGYNEQFF.

The V gene is TRBV19, the J gene TRBJ1-4, with D unresolved. The CDR3 loop spans 15 amino acids. Germline V gene data show CDR1 as LNHDA and CDR2 as SQIVND (reference sequence). V lost 4 bases, J lost 0 bases, and 9 bases lay in between. The CDR3 here is CASSTYRATNEKLFF. The DNA for the CDR3 is TGTGCCAGTAGTACTTACAGAGCAACTAATGAAAAACTGTTTTTT. Looking up the rest from reference TRBV19 and TRBJ1-4 gives the full variable domain: DGGITQSPKYLFRKEGQNVTLSCEQNLNHDAMYWYRQDPGQGLRLIYYSQIVNDFQKGDIAEGYSVSREKKESFPLTVTSAQKNPTAFYLCASSTYRATNEKLFFGSGTQLSVL.

This chain uses TRBV18 with TRBJ1-3; D perhaps matches TRBD1 (6 bases). Germline CDR1 and CDR2: KGHSH and LQKENI. The CDR3 has 16 residues. Trimming shortened V by 3 bases and J by 0 bases, and 12 bases separated the two germline ends. The CDR3 region has the DNA TGTGCCAGCTCACCGGGACAACCCGGCTCTGGAAACACCATATATTTT. It translates to CASSPGQPGSGNTIYF.

The genes are TRBV28 and TRBJ2-7; D unresolved. Germline CDR1 and CDR2: MDHEN and SYDVKM. Trimming took 3 bases from V and 0 from J, leaving 15 bases between them. CDR3 size: 16 residues. CDR3 sequence (DNA): TGTGCCAGCAGTTTCAAATACGGGTTAAGCTCCTACGAGCAGTACTTC. Translating it yields CASSFKYGLSSYEQYF.

The CDR3 nucleotides read TGTGCCAGCAGCTTCCGGACAGGACGGAACGAGCAGTACTTC. Protein product: CASSFRTGRNEQYF. This chain joins TRBV7-2 and TRBJ2-7; 7 positions match TRBD1. Germline trimming cut 3 bases from V and 5 bases from J; bases unmatched to any gene: 7. CDR1 is SGHTA, CDR2 FQGNSA, per germline. The CDR3 totals 14 residues.

V usage is TRBV5-8 and J usage is TRBJ2-1; 7 nucleotides align to TRBD1. This CDR3 region has 15 residues. Germline V gives CDR1 SGHTS, CDR2 YDEGEE. The J segment lost 8 bases and the V segment lost 1 base, leaving 9 bases of the junction unmatched. CDR3 loop: CASSLYRGAGHEQFF. CDR3 DNA sequence: TGTGCCAGCAGCTTGTACAGGGGCGCGGGCCATGAGCAGTTCTTC.

This sequence joins TRBV10-3 and TRBJ1-1; D is uncertain. V lost 0 bases and J 4 bases, leaving 12 bases between the germline ends. The CDR3 has 15 residues. Germline loops: CDR1 ENHRY, CDR2 SYGVKD. CDR3 nucleotide sequence: TGTGCCATCAGTGAGTCGAGGGCGAGGGTCACTGAAGCTTTCTTT. Its protein product is CAISESRARVTEAFF.

V and J are TRBV29-1 and TRBJ2-1, with D perhaps matching TRBD2 (5 bases). The CDR3 totals 14 residues. V lost 1 base to trimming and J lost 5 bases, with 12 bases between them. Germline CDR1 is SQVTM and CDR2 is ANQGSEA. The CDR3 loop reads CSVEVADYNNEQFF. In DNA form, the CDR3 reads TGCAGCGTTGAAGTTGCTGACTACAACAATGAGCAGTTCTTC.

V is TRBV10-3 and J is TRBJ2-1; TRBD2 might be the D (5 bases). Germline V gene sequence: CDR1 ENHRY, CDR2 SYGVKD. The CDR3 length is 16 residues. With 7 bases removed from V and 4 bases from J, the gap between germline ends came to 20 bases. The CDR3 region is CAITDPGLSTYNEQFF. Here the CDR3 DNA reads TGTGCCATCACTGACCCCGGACTCAGTACTTACAATGAGCAGTTCTTC.

The chain links TRBV11-3 to TRBJ2-7; TRBD1 matches at 8 bases. The CDR3 covers 14 residues. Trimming took 4 bases from V and 1 from J; bases not matched to a gene: 3. Germline loops: CDR1 SGHNT, CDR2 YENEEA. CDR3 residues: CASSSGTGSYEQYF. CDR3 nucleotide sequence: TGTGCCAGCAGCTCGGGGACAGGTTCCTACGAGCAGTACTTC.